The rows below give T cell receptor beta chains drawn from one sample of a study of monozygotic twins with inflammatory bowel disease. For each CDR3 protein, TCRdb gives one entry from its re-call of the 5' RACE reads, without DNA. The table lists under 130,000 distinct CDR3 sequences. Sequences were obtained from blood. These receptors were taken from a human donor with ulcerative colitis or Crohn's disease, or a healthy co-twin of an affected twin (not recorded which). The CDR3 runs from the conserved cysteine through the conserved F or W. The order of the fields is J gene, V gene, CDR3 protein.

j_gene: TRBJ2-3; v_gene: TRBV12-3/TRBV12-4; CDR3aa: CASSFRAGEVDTQYF
j_gene: TRBJ2-3; v_gene: TRBV19; CDR3aa: CASSTFLTGGTDTQYF
j_gene: TRBJ2-2; v_gene: TRBV29-1; CDR3aa: CSATGTFNTGELFF
j_gene: TRBJ2-2; v_gene: TRBV5-1; CDR3aa: CASSLEGPNTGELFF
j_gene: TRBJ2-1; v_gene: TRBV7-2; CDR3aa: CASRRPGLDNEQFF
j_gene: TRBJ2-3; v_gene: TRBV20-1; CDR3aa: CSAQSPAPTDTQYF
j_gene: TRBJ2-7; v_gene: TRBV12-3/TRBV12-4; CDR3aa: CASRGQGYEQYF
j_gene: TRBJ2-1; v_gene: TRBV20-1; CDR3aa: CSASRLAGGTYNEQFF
j_gene: TRBJ2-3; v_gene: TRBV15; CDR3aa: CATSSQLLLAGASTDTQYF
j_gene: TRBJ2-3; v_gene: TRBV3-1; CDR3aa: CASSHLPGLAGMDTQYF
j_gene: TRBJ2-3; v_gene: TRBV4-3; CDR3aa: CASSPRLGPDTQYF
j_gene: TRBJ2-2; v_gene: TRBV15; CDR3aa: CATSRQGRDTGELFF
j_gene: TRBJ2-7; v_gene: TRBV28; CDR3aa: CASSPITHSSSYEQYF
j_gene: TRBJ2-3; v_gene: TRBV6-5; CDR3aa: CASSPLDSRTDTQYF
j_gene: TRBJ2-3; v_gene: TRBV18; CDR3aa: CASSPTRSTDTQYF
j_gene: TRBJ1-5; v_gene: TRBV27; CDR3aa: CASTPGGGNQPQHF
j_gene: TRBJ1-5; v_gene: TRBV6-2/TRBV6-3; CDR3aa: CASSQTGNHQPQHF
j_gene: TRBJ2-7; v_gene: TRBV5-5; CDR3aa: CASSLGGSGEQYF
j_gene: TRBJ2-5; v_gene: TRBV5-1; CDR3aa: CASSARRTSGSTLQETQYF
j_gene: TRBJ2-5; v_gene: TRBV7-3; CDR3aa: CASSSAVQETQYF
j_gene: TRBJ2-1; v_gene: TRBV7-9; CDR3aa: CASSLLGLNNEQFF
j_gene: TRBJ2-3; v_gene: TRBV7-3; CDR3aa: CASSSSMSGGGDTQYF